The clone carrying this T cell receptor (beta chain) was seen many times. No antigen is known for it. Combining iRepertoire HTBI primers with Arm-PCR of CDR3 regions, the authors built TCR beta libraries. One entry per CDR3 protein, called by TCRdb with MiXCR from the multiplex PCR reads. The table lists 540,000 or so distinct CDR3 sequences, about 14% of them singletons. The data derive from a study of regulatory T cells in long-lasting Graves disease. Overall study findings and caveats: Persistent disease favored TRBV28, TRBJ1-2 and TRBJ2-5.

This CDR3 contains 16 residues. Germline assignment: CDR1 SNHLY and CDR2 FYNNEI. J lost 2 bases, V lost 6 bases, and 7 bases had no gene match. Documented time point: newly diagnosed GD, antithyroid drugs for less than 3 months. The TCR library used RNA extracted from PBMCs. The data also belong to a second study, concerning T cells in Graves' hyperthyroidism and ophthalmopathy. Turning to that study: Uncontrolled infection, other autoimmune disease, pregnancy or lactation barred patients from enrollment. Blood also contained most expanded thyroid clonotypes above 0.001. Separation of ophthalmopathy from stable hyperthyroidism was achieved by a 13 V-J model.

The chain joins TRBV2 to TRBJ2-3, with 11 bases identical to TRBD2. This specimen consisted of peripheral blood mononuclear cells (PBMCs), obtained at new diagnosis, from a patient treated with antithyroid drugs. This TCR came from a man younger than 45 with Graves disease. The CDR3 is CASRVGLAGYTDTQYF. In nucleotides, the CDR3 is TGTGCCAGCAGGGTAGGACTAGCGGGTTACACAGATACGCAGTATTTT.